Listed here are 21 T cell receptor beta chains from one sample, sequenced in a study of response to subunit inactivated influenza vaccine. TCRdb redid the calling of the RT-PCR reads with MiXCR, one entry per CDR3 protein. The table lists about 530,000 distinct CDR3 sequences, around 11% of them singletons. The sample here was PBMCs from blood, taken on the day of vaccination. Receptors originate from a man in his fifties or sixties who received an inactivated influenza vaccine.

This clonotype was seen a handful of times. The chain combines TRBV29-1 with TRBJ2-1; D might be TRBD2 (6 bases). The CDR3 contains 15 residues. Deletions cut 6 bases from V and 7 bases from J, with 22 bases between. Germline assignment: CDR1 SQVTM and CDR2 ANQGSEA. CDR3 bases: TGCAGCGTGGGGCAAGTAGCGGACATTGGGAATGAGCAGTTCTTC. Protein product: CSVGQVADIGNEQFF.

At least ten counts were recorded for this clonotype. V and J are TRBV28 and TRBJ1-5, with a tentative D call TRBD1 (5 bases). V lost 5 bases and J lost 12, with 11 bases in between. Germline loops: CDR1 MDHEN, CDR2 SYDVKM. The CDR3 totals 11 residues. The chain's CDR3 is CASSTLDSQHF. In DNA, the CDR3 is TGTGCCAGCAGTACTCTAGACAGCCAGCATTTT.

Written as DNA, the CDR3 is TGTGCCAGCAGCTTAAATCCAGCCGGAGGGGTCACAGATACGCAGTATTTT. Protein: CASSLNPAGGVTDTQYF. The rearrangement links TRBV11-2 to TRBJ2-3; tentative D call: TRBD2 (6 bases). The germline V gene has CDR1 SGHAT and CDR2 FQNNGV. The CDR3 consists of 17 residues. The V and J ends lost 2 bases and 2 bases respectively, with 17 bases between them.

This clonotype was recorded at least ten times. This rearrangement joins TRBV7-9 to TRBJ2-7; D is unclear. The germline gives CDR1 SEHNR, CDR2 FQNEAQ (reference sequence). CDR3 length equals 12 residues. Trimming cost V 4 bases and J 6 bases, with 10 bases left between them. In DNA form, the CDR3 reads TGTGCCAGCAGCTCTATCCCTATCGAGCAGTACTTC. Translated, it gives CASSSIPIEQYF.

V is TRBV6-2 or TRBV6-3 and J is TRBJ2-7; TRBD1 matches at 9 bases. From germline, CDR1 is MNHEY and CDR2 SVGEGT. The CDR3 contains 13 residues. With V trimmed by 6 bases and J by 7 bases, 7 bases remained unmatched. The CDR3 region is CASRSAGTGEQYF. The CDR3 DNA follows: TGTGCCAGCAGATCGGCCGGGACAGGGGAGCAGTACTTC.

This clonotype was observed many times. The genes are TRBV12-3 or TRBV12-4 and TRBJ2-1; D unresolved. The CDR3 is 11 amino acids. Deletions cut 2 bases from V and 10 bases from J, with 6 bases between. CDR3 sequence reads: CASSLRREQFF. The CDR3 region has the DNA TGTGCCAGCAGTTTAAGGAGAGAGCAGTTCTTC.

This clonotype was detected ten times or more. This chain connects TRBV12-3 or TRBV12-4 to TRBJ1-4; 7 positions agree with TRBD1. V trimming: 4 bases; J trimming: 7 bases; junction bases outside the gene matches: 3. The CDR3 is made up of 13 amino acids. For the CDR3, the DNA is TGTGCCAGCAGTTCGGCAGGGGGTGAAAAACTGTTTTTT. This gives the protein CASSSAGGEKLFF.

This clonotype was observed a handful of times. V is TRBV5-1 and J is TRBJ1-1, with 7 bases that match TRBD1. The CDR3 runs 15 residues. Per germline, CDR1 SGHRS and CDR2 YFSETQ. J was trimmed by 2 bases and V by 0 bases; bases with no gene match: 4. CDR3 bases: TGCGCCAGCAGCTTGGAGGGGGCCAGAAACACTGAAGCTTTCTTT. Translated: CASSLEGARNTEAFF.

This clonotype has more than one count but fewer than ten. The CDR3 DNA is TGTGCCAGCAGAAGGACAGGGAGCACTAATGAAAAACTGTTTTTT. Its protein is CASRRTGSTNEKLFF. The chain is built from TRBV7-9 and TRBJ1-4; 8 positions match TRBD1. CDR1 is SEHNR and CDR2 is FQNEAQ in the germline V gene (reference sequence). The CDR3 spans 15 residues. V dropped 6 bases and J dropped 2; count of bases not matched to a gene: 5.

The V gene is TRBV6-5, the J gene TRBJ2-2; D is possibly TRBD1 or TRBD2 (5 bases each). The CDR3 totals 14 residues. Trimming took 3 bases from V and 8 from J, leaving 13 bases between them. The germline V gene encodes CDR1 MNHEY and CDR2 SVGAGI. The CDR3 DNA reads as TGTGCCAGCAGTTATACAGGAGGCTATGGGGAGCTGTTTTTT. The encoded protein is CASSYTGGYGELFF.

This clonotype was observed at least ten times. The chain joins TRBV19 to TRBJ1-5, with D possibly being TRBD1 (6 bases). Per the germline V gene, CDR1 is LNHDA and CDR2 is SQIVND (reference sequence). Trimming took off 6 bases at V and 5 bases at J, with 14 bases between the two ends. CDR3 length: 14 amino acids. The CDR3 is CASRGRGRDQPQHF. As DNA, the CDR3 is TGTGCCAGTAGGGGCAGGGGAAGGGATCAGCCCCAGCATTTT.

This chain joins TRBV7-6 and TRBJ2-1; D gene unclear. Trimming left V 0 bases short and J 7 bases short, with 7 bases between. CDR1 and CDR2 (germline): SGHVS, FNYEAQ. CDR3 length: 13 amino acids. CDR3 residues: CASSLAHGNEQFF. Here the CDR3 DNA reads TGTGCCAGCAGCTTAGCCCATGGAAATGAGCAGTTCTTC.

In this sample, this clonotype turned up many times. The chain couples TRBV29-1 to TRBJ2-3, with 9 bases aligning to TRBD1. CDR1 is SQVTM and CDR2 is ANQGSEA in the germline V gene. V lost 0 bases and J lost 2; bases outside the gene matches: 6. CDR3 size: 16 residues. CDR3: CSVEDLRDRATDTQYF. CDR3 nucleotide sequence: TGCAGCGTTGAAGATCTGCGGGACAGGGCCACAGATACGCAGTATTTT.

CDR3 sequence (DNA): TGTGCCAGCAGTTACCGGGGGGATTCTTACTATAGCAATCAGCCCCAGCATTTT. The encoded protein is CASSYRGDSYYSNQPQHF. The chain recombines TRBV6-2 or TRBV6-3 with TRBJ1-5; D is possibly TRBD1 (5 bases). This CDR3 contains 18 residues. Per germline, CDR1 MNHEY and CDR2 SVGEGT. The V end lost 2 bases, the J end lost 0 bases, and 17 bases lay between the germline ends.

The CDR3 coding sequence is TGTGCCAGCAGTTCTCCGGTTGCAACTAATGAAAAACTGTTTTTT. Translated: CASSSPVATNEKLFF. The rearrangement links TRBV28 to TRBJ1-4; D is uncertain. V was cut by 4 bases and J by 0 bases, with 9 bases left in between. CDR1 and CDR2 (germline): MDHEN, SYDVKM. This CDR3 is 15 amino acids long.

The CDR3 DNA reads TGTGCCAGCAGCCAGGGGCCCTACCAGGGGGCTGAAGCTTTCTTT. Translating it yields CASSQGPYQGAEAFF. The V call is TRBV7-2, the J call TRBJ1-1; TRBD1 matches at 7 bases. Germline CDR1 reads SGHTA; CDR2 reads FQGNSA. The CDR3 has 15 amino acids. The junction had 12 bases not matched to a gene; V was cut back by 5 bases and J by 6 bases.

This clonotype was observed a few times. The chain recombines TRBV20-1 with TRBJ2-3, with 9 nucleotides matching TRBD2. This CDR3 is built from 15 residues. V shed 5 bases and J 10 bases; nucleotides not matched to a gene: 16. Germline values: CDR1 DFQATT, CDR2 SNEGSKA (reference sequence). The CDR3 DNA reads as TGCAGTGCTCCTCCCGGGCGGGGGGGGATCTCCGCGCAGTATTTT. This sequence encodes CSAPPGRGGISAQYF.

The chain couples TRBV29-1 to TRBJ1-2, with a possible D match to TRBD1 (5 bases). The V end was cut by 7 bases, the J end by 0 bases, with 6 bases between. In germline, CDR1 is SQVTM, CDR2 ANQGSEA. CDR3 length: 11 residues. DNA for the CDR3: TGCAGCGGGGGGACTAACTATGGCTACACCTTC. Encoded protein: CSGGTNYGYTF.

The chain employs TRBV10-3 and TRBJ2-1; 7 bases match TRBD2. CDR1 ENHRY and CDR2 SYGVKD come from the germline V gene. Unmatched junction bases numbered 6, after V lost 9 bases and J lost 7 bases. The CDR3 is 12 residues long. The CDR3 region has the DNA TGTGCCATAGCGGGAAGGGTGAATGAGCAGTTCTTC. Translation: CAIAGRVNEQFF.

With regard to this clonotype: A much larger clonotype is one base distant, so this may be a read error. This rearrangement joins TRBV7-3 to TRBJ2-3, with D maybe TRBD2 (6 bases). Germline V gives CDR1 SGHTA, CDR2 FQGTGA. Trimming shortened V by 4 bases and J by 6 bases, and 11 bases separated the two germline ends. The CDR3 sequence is 13 residues long. The DNA of the CDR3 is TGTGCCAGCAGCTGGGAGGCGTGTGATACGCAGTATTTT. It codes for CASSWEACDTQYF.

This clonotype occurred many times. This chain connects TRBV20-1 to TRBJ2-5; D is perhaps TRBD2 (6 bases). The length of the CDR3 is 14 residues. The germline gives CDR1 DFQATT, CDR2 SNEGSKA (reference sequence). In DNA form, the CDR3 reads TGCGGTTCCGACGGGGGAGGATCGAGAGAGACCCAGTACTTC. Its translation: CGSDGGGSRETQYF.